These 30 T cell receptor beta chains originate from one sample sequenced in a study of PD-1 blockade in classical Hodgkin lymphoma. This sample's time point: cycle 4 day 1 (C4D1), after 5 to 7 weeks of nivolumab. Every patient had relapsed following autologous stem cell transplantation, and cohorts differed in brentuximab vedotin exposure. Clones were read by immunoSEQ multiplex PCR, and TCRdb kept only the in-frame ones, dropping some. The table includes about 21,000 clones, about 85% detected once. The specimen was peripheral blood mononuclear cells (PBMCs), collected before the fourth cycle of nivolumab. The receptors stem from a human donor with classical Hodgkin lymphoma.

This clone has a handful of counts. The V and J genes are TRBV4-1 and TRBJ1-5, with D unresolved. Germline V CDR1 and CDR2: MGHRA, YSYEKL. Trimming removed 0 bases from V and 1 base from J, with 10 bases in between. CDR3 size: 16 residues. CDR3 coding DNA: TGCGCCAGCAGCCAAGATCGGTTTGGCAGCAATCAGCCCCAGCATTTT. Its protein is CASSQDRFGSNQPQHF.

The chain combines TRBV7-9 with TRBJ2-3; D gene ambiguous. This CDR3 is built from 12 residues. With 5 bases removed from V and 4 bases from J, the gap between germline ends came to 7 bases. CDR1 and CDR2 (germline): SEHNR, FQNEAQ (reference sequence). This chain's CDR3 is CASSPLADTQYF. The DNA for the CDR3 is TGTGCCAGCAGCCCACTCGCAGATACGCAGTATTTT.

The gene calls are TRBV4-2 and TRBJ2-3; tentative D call: TRBD2 (7 bases). V was pared by 1 base and J by 1 base, with 12 bases between. Germline CDR1 is LGHNA and CDR2 is YNFKEQ. CDR3 length: 16 amino acids. The chain's CDR3 is CASSQVGGGGTDTQYF. The CDR3 DNA follows: TGTGCCAGCAGCCAAGTGGGCGGGGGCGGCACAGATACGCAGTATTTT.

The rearrangement links TRBV5-4 to TRBJ2-1, with TRBD2 as a possible D gene (6 bases). CDR3 length: 13 amino acids. The germline V and J ends were trimmed by 5 bases and 2 bases, with 8 bases remaining between them. The germline V gene has CDR1 SGHNT and CDR2 YYREEE (reference sequence). The CDR3 loop is CASRTSAYNEQFF. The CDR3 DNA is TGTGCCAGCAGGACTAGTGCCTACAATGAGCAGTTCTTC.

As to this clone: The junction and the germline gene differ at one end; a read error may be behind it. This chain uses TRBV5-1 with TRBJ2-1; a weak D match, TRBD2 (6 bases). Germline loops: CDR1 SGHRS, CDR2 YFSETQ. The CDR3 loop spans 14 amino acids. In DNA, the CDR3 is TGCGCCAGCAGCTTGGGGGACTCCTGCAATGAGCAGTTCTTC. It encodes CASSLGDSCNEQFF.

The gene calls are TRBV7-2 and TRBJ2-2, with 7 bases identical to TRBD2. The CDR3 has 16 residues. Germline CDR1 and CDR2: SGHTA and FQGNSA. The J segment lost 2 bases and the V segment lost 3 bases, leaving 6 bases of the junction unmatched. This chain's CDR3 is CASSLFASGNTGELFF. The CDR3 nucleotides are TGTGCCAGCAGCTTGTTCGCTAGCGGAAACACCGGGGAGCTGTTTTTT.

The V call is TRBV7-9, the J call TRBJ1-1; D not resolved. V was clipped by 5 bases and J by 1 base, with 14 bases between them. Germline CDR1 reads SEHNR; CDR2 reads FQNEAQ (reference sequence). The CDR3 runs to 15 residues. The CDR3 DNA reads as TGTGCCAGCAGCCGCGAAGGACGAGCGAACACTGAAGCTTTCTTT. Translated, it gives CASSREGRANTEAFF.

The V call is TRBV30, the J call TRBJ1-4; tentative D call: TRBD1 (5 bases). The CDR3 has 13 amino acids. Germline V gene sequence: CDR1 GTSNPN, CDR2 SVGIG (reference sequence). V lost 6 bases and J 14 bases, leaving 22 bases between the germline ends. In nucleotides, the CDR3 is TGTGCCTGCAGCCCGTCGGGCTTGGGGGGTCTGTTTTTT. Translating it yields CACSPSGLGGLFF. Full variable domain (outside the CDR3, taken from reference TRBV30 and TRBJ1-4): SQTIHQWPATLVQPVGSPLSLECTVEGTSNPNLYWYRQAAGRGLQLLFYSVGIGQISSEVPQNLSASRPQDRQFILSSKKLLLSDSGFYLCACSPSGLGGLFFGSGTQLSVL.

This chain connects TRBV18 to TRBJ2-1; no clear D. V was shortened by 1 base and J by 6 bases, with 13 bases between the two germline ends. From germline, CDR1 is KGHSH and CDR2 LQKENI. This CDR3 has 15 residues. CDR3 sequence: CASSPLQPTLNEQFF. Here the CDR3 DNA reads TGTGCCAGCTCACCACTACAGCCCACCCTCAATGAGCAGTTCTTC.

The V call is TRBV10-2, the J call TRBJ2-2; D gene uncertain. CDR1 is WSHSY, CDR2 SAAADI, per germline. The CDR3 is made up of 14 amino acids. Trimming removed 5 bases from V and 5 bases from J, with 12 bases in between. The chain's CDR3 is CASSWTMGTGELFF. The CDR3 DNA reads TGCGCCAGCAGTTGGACCATGGGGACCGGGGAGCTGTTTTTT.

The CDR3 coding sequence is TGCGCCAGCAGCTTGGGGGCTACAGGGCTAGATACCCAGTACTTC. It encodes CASSLGATGLDTQYF. The J gene is TRBJ2-5, the V gene TRBV5-1, with a tentative D call TRBD1 (6 bases). CDR1 and CDR2 from the germline V gene are SGHRS and YFSETQ. Trimming shortened V by 0 bases and J by 8 bases, and 17 bases separated the two germline ends. CDR3 size: 15 residues.

The chain carries TRBV2 and TRBJ1-2, with D perhaps matching TRBD1 (5 bases). The CDR3 is 13 amino acids. Between the trimmed V and J ends, which lost 5 bases and 8 bases, there was a span of 15 bases. Germline lookup yields CDR1 SNHLY and CDR2 FYNNEI. In DNA form, the CDR3 reads TGTGCCAGCAGTCCGGGACTTCGAAAGGGCTACACCTTC. This codes for CASSPGLRKGYTF.

CDR3 loop: CASSWLGGAVTEAFF. Written as DNA, the CDR3 is TGTGCCAGCAGCTGGTTAGGGGGGGCTGTAACCGAAGCTTTCTTT. The chain employs TRBV9 and TRBJ1-1; TRBD1 is a possible D gene (6 bases). Germline V gene lookup returns CDR1 SGDLS and CDR2 YYNGEE. Trimming took 4 bases from V and 8 from J, leaving 21 bases between them. The length of the CDR3 is 15 residues.

The chain has TRBV7-8 and TRBJ2-5; D gene ambiguous. This CDR3 contains 15 residues. Between the trimmed V and J ends, which lost 2 bases and 10 bases, there was a span of 20 bases. Germline CDR1 SGHVS, CDR2 FQNEAQ. This CDR3 is CASSLFTAGFVHQYF. CDR3 bases: TGTGCCAGCAGCTTATTTACAGCTGGTTTCGTGCACCAGTACTTC. The full variable domain, with the rest looked up from reference TRBV7-8 and TRBJ2-5, is GAGVSQSPRYKVAKRGQDVALRCDPISGHVSLFWYQQALGQGPEFLTYFQNEAQLDKSGLPSDRFFAERPEGSVSTLKIQRTQQEDSAVYLCASSLFTAGFVHQYFGPGTRLLVL.

Remarks on this clone: Germline and junction disagree at one end, which may indicate a read error. The chain couples TRBV7-7 to TRBJ2-1, with 8 bases lining up with TRBD2. Germline CDR1 and CDR2: SSHAT and FNYEAQ (reference sequence). The CDR3 covers 15 residues. CDR3 nucleotides: TGTGCTAGCAGTATAGCGGGATCCCTTTACAATGAGCAGTTCTTC. Amino acid sequence: CASSIAGSLYNEQFF.

V gene TRBV5-6 combines with J gene TRBJ2-2; D not certain. V dropped 0 bases and J dropped 3 bases, with 0 bases sitting between them. The CDR3 length is 12 residues. Germline V gives CDR1 SGHDT, CDR2 YYEEEE. CDR3 loop: CASSLDTGELFF. The CDR3 coding sequence is TGTGCCAGCAGCTTGGACACCGGGGAGCTGTTTTTT.

V usage is TRBV10-2 and J usage is TRBJ2-1; 7 positions match TRBD1. This CDR3 is 16 amino acids long. V dropped 3 bases and J dropped 5; count of bases not matched to a gene: 10. Germline lookup yields CDR1 WSHSY and CDR2 SAAADI. The CDR3 nucleotides read TGCGCCAGCAGTGAAGACAGGGAGTTTTCCGACAATGAGCAGTTCTTC. Residues: CASSEDREFSDNEQFF.

V is TRBV2 and J is TRBJ2-1; TRBD1 matches at 10 bases. Trimming cost V 1 base and J 12 bases; bases outside gene matches: 18. This CDR3 has 18 amino acids. The germline gives CDR1 SNHLY, CDR2 FYNNEI. CDR3 sequence: CASSEGDRGIPLGMAQFF. As DNA, the CDR3 is TGTGCCAGCAGTGAAGGGGACAGGGGCATTCCCCTTGGGATGGCGCAGTTCTTC.

The sample holds a few counts of this clone. One junction end does not reproduce the germline sequence, and a read error may be involved. The chain employs TRBV7-7 and TRBJ2-1; 8 bases agree with TRBD2. The CDR3 runs to 15 residues. Germline V lookup: CDR1 SSHAT, CDR2 FNYEAQ (reference sequence). For the CDR3, the DNA is TGTGCTAGCAGCCCGGGACTAGGGCATGAGAATGAGCAGTTCTTC. It encodes CASSPGLGHENEQFF.

This clone showed up just a few times. V gene TRBV6-1 combines with J gene TRBJ1-5; 8 nucleotides match TRBD1. Germline values: CDR1 MNHNS, CDR2 SASEGT. Trimming took 2 bases from V and 6 from J; bases not matched to a gene: 9. This CDR3 has 16 residues. Written as DNA, the CDR3 is TGTGCCAGCAGTGAATGGTACAGGGGGGTTGCTCAGCCCCAGCATTTT. It specifies CASSEWYRGVAQPQHF.

The rearrangement links TRBV7-2 to TRBJ2-7, with D possibly being TRBD1 (7 bases). Germline-derived CDR1 and CDR2 are SGHTA and FQGNSA. The CDR3 covers 15 residues. The V and J ends lost 1 base and 3 bases respectively, with 13 bases between them. CDR3 in amino acids: CASSLVAGGNYEQYF. CDR3 nucleotide sequence: TGTGCCAGCAGCTTAGTGGCAGGGGGGAACTACGAGCAGTACTTC.

V and J are TRBV30 and TRBJ1-1, with TRBD1 matching over 8 bases. The length of the CDR3 is 14 residues. Looked up from germline, CDR1 is GTSNPN and CDR2 is SVGIG (reference sequence). Trimming removed 3 bases from V and 5 bases from J; junction bases left unmatched: 8. The CDR3 spells CAWRGTRGHTEAFF. In DNA form, the CDR3 reads TGTGCCTGGAGGGGCACCAGGGGGCATACTGAAGCTTTCTTT.

This chain connects TRBV19 to TRBJ1-4; D is undetermined. CDR1 and CDR2 from the germline V gene are LNHDA and SQIVND (reference sequence). Trimming took off 3 bases at V and 6 bases at J, with 5 bases between the two ends. The CDR3 totals 12 residues. As DNA, the CDR3 is TGTGCCAGTAGTATGATCCATGAAAAACTGTTTTTT. Its translation is CASSMIHEKLFF.

V usage is TRBV19 and J usage is TRBJ1-5, with no clear D. CDR1 is LNHDA, CDR2 SQIVND, per germline (reference sequence). The CDR3 length is 17 residues. The germline V and J ends were trimmed by 4 bases and 3 bases, with 19 bases remaining between them. CDR3: CASSRVEGTTLNQPQHF. CDR3 nucleotide sequence: TGTGCCAGTAGTAGGGTGGAGGGAACGACCCTCAATCAGCCCCAGCATTTT.

The chain links TRBV2 to TRBJ1-1; 7 bases map to TRBD1. V lost 11 bases to trimming and J lost 3 bases; unmatched junction nucleotides: 9. The CDR3 has 13 amino acids. Per germline, CDR1 SNHLY and CDR2 FYNNEI. CDR3 in amino acids: CASQGGRYTEAFF. DNA for the CDR3: TGTGCCTCCCAGGGGGGCCGGTACACTGAAGCTTTCTTT.

The chain employs TRBV29-1 and TRBJ1-1; TRBD1 matches at 8 bases. The length of the CDR3 is 13 residues. CDR1 and CDR2 (germline): SQVTM, ANQGSEA. J gave up 0 bases and V 7 bases, and 4 bases lay outside the gene matches. DNA for the CDR3: TGCAGCGCCGACAGGGGCATGAACACTGAAGCTTTCTTT. Its protein product is CSADRGMNTEAFF.

This chain joins TRBV4-1 and TRBJ1-4; 9 bases match TRBD1. The CDR3 spans 15 residues. Germline V CDR1 and CDR2: MGHRA, YSYEKL. V lost 4 bases to trimming and J lost 2 bases; unmatched junction nucleotides: 2. CDR3 nucleotides: TGCGCCAGCAGCCCGGGACAGGGTACTAATGAAAAACTGTTTTTT. As protein: CASSPGQGTNEKLFF.

The chain recombines TRBV30 with TRBJ2-3; D is possibly TRBD1 or TRBD2 (5 bases each). Germline V CDR1 and CDR2: GTSNPN, SVGIG (reference sequence). The CDR3 consists of 14 residues. The V end lost 0 bases, the J end lost 5 bases, and 12 bases lay between the germline ends. As DNA, the CDR3 is TGTGCCTGGAGTGTAATGGGACGAGGAGATACGCAGTATTTT. The encoded protein is CAWSVMGRGDTQYF. Filled out from reference TRBV30 and TRBJ2-3, the complete variable domain reads SQTIHQWPATLVQPVGSPLSLECTVEGTSNPNLYWYRQAAGRGLQLLFYSVGIGQISSEVPQNLSASRPQDRQFILSSKKLLLSDSGFYLCAWSVMGRGDTQYFGPGTRLTVL.

The V and J genes are TRBV18 and TRBJ1-2; the D is unclear. CDR1 is KGHSH and CDR2 is LQKENI in the germline V gene. The CDR3 runs to 12 residues. The V and J ends lost 5 bases and 4 bases respectively, with 8 bases between them. In DNA, the CDR3 is TGTGCCAGCTCAAATCCGGGCTATGGCTACACCTTC. Residues: CASSNPGYGYTF.

The sample holds one count of this clone. The chain has TRBV30 and TRBJ1-6, with 9 bases identical to TRBD1. The CDR3 loop spans 15 amino acids. The V and J ends lost 3 bases and 10 bases, in that order; junction bases with no gene match: 10. Per germline, CDR1 GTSNPN and CDR2 SVGIG (reference sequence). The CDR3 here is CAWRRTGTGKSPLHF. DNA of the CDR3: TGTGCCTGGAGACGAACCGGGACAGGGAAATCACCCCTCCACTTT.